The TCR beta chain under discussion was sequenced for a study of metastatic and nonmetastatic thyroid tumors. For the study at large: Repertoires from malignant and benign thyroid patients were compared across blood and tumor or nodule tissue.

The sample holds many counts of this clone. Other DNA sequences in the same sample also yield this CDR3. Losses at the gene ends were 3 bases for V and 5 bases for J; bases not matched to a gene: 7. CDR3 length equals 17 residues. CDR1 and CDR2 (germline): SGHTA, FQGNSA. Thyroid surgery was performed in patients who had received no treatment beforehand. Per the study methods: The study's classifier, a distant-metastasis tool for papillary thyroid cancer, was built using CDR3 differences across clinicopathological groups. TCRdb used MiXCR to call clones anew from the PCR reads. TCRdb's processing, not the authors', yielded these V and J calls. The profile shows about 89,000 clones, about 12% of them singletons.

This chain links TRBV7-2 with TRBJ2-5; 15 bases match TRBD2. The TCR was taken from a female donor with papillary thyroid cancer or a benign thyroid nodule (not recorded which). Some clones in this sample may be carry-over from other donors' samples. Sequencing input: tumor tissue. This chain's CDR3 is CASSFAGTSGRRETQYF. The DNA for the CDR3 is TGTGCCAGCAGCTTCGCCGGGACTAGCGGGAGGCGGGAGACCCAGTACTTC.